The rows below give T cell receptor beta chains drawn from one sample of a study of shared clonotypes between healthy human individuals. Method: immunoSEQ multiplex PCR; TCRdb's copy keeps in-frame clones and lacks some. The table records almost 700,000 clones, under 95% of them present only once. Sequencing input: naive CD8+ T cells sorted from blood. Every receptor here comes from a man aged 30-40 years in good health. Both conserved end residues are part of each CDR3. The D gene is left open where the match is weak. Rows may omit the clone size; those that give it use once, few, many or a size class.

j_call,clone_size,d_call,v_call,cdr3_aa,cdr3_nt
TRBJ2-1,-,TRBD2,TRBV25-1,CASSATSGPHNEQFF,TGTGCCAGCAGTGCTACTAGCGGGCCCCACAATGAGCAGTTCTTC
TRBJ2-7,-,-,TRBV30,CAWSKEVSYTVQYF,TGTGCCTGGAGTAAAGAGGTGTCGTATACGGTGCAGTACTTC
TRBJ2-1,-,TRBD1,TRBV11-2,CASSLDRTGYYNEQFF,TGTGCCAGCAGCTTAGATCGGACAGGGTACTACAATGAGCAGTTCTTC
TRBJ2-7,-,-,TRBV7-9,CASSLGPSSYEQYF,TGTGCCAGCAGCTTGGGGCCCAGCTCCTACGAGCAGTACTTC
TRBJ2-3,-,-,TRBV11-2,CASRGLRETDTQYF,TGTGCCAGCAGAGGCCTGCGTGAGACAGATACGCAGTATTTT
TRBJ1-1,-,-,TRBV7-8,CASSFSGPPEAFF,TGTGCCAGCAGCTTCTCGGGCCCCCCTGAAGCTTTCTTT
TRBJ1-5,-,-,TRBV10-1,CASRTKRGGAQHF,TGCGCCAGCCGCACCAAAAGGGGGGGGGCCCAGCATTTT
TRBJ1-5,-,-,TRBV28,CASSLWGQPQHF,TGTGCCAGCAGTTTATGGGGTCAGCCCCAGCATTTT
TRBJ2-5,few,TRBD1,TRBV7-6,CASSSPGQGAGETQYF,TGTGCCAGCAGCTCTCCGGGACAGGGGGCAGGAGAGACCCAGTACTTC
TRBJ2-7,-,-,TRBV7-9,CASSPPGPIYEQYF,TGTGCCAGCAGCCCCCCAGGACCGATTTACGAGCAGTACTTC
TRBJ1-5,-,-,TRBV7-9,CASSKSTVGLGPQHF,TGTGCCAGCAGCAAGTCGACAGTCGGCTTGGGGCCCCAGCATTTT
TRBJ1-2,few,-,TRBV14,CASSQDVYGEHGYTF,TGTGCCAGCAGCCAAGATGTATACGGGGAGCATGGCTACACCTTC
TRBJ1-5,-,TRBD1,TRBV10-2,CASTKGARNQPQHF,TGCGCCAGCACAAAGGGGGCGAGGAATCAGCCCCAGCATTTT
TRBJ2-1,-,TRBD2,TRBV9,CASSPRTSDNEQFF,TGTGCCAGCAGCCCCAGGACTAGCGACAATGAGCAGTTCTTC
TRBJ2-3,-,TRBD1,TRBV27,CASSLRGRTDTQYF,TGTGCCAGCAGTCTCAGGGGGCGCACAGATACGCAGTATTTT
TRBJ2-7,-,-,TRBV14,CASSQAGVLVQYF,TGTGCCAGCAGCCAAGCAGGGGTCTTGGTGCAGTACTTC
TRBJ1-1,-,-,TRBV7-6,CASSLVGRDPEKAFF,TGTGCCAGCAGCTTAGTCGGCCGAGACCCCGAAAAAGCTTTCTTT
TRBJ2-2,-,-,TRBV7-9,CASSHRLKAGELFF,TGTGCCAGCAGTCACAGACTTAAAGCCGGGGAGCTGTTTTTT